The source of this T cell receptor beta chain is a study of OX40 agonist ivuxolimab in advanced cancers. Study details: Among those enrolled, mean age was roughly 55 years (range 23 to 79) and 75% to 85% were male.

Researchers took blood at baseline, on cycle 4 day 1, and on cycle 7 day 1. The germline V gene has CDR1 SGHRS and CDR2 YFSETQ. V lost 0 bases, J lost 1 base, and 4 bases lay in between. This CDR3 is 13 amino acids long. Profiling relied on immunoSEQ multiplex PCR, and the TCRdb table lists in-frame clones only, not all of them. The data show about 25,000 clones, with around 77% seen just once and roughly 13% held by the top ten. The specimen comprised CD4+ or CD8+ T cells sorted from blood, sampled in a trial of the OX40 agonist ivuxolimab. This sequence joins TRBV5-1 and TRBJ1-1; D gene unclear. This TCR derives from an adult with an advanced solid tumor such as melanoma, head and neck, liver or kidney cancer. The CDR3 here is CASSLAPNTEAFF. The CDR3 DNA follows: TGCGCCAGCAGCTTGGCACCGAACACTGAAGCTTTCTTT.